These 9 T cell receptor beta chains were sequenced from one sample in a study of blood T cell repertoires in COVID-19. Method: immunoSEQ multiplex PCR; TCRdb's copy keeps in-frame clones and lacks some. The sample contains some 150,000 clones, about nine tenths of which appear only once. The sequenced material came from peripheral blood. Receptor source: a human donor in a cohort sampled during active COVID-19.

The genes are TRBV6-5 and TRBJ2-5; 9 bases fit TRBD1. The CDR3 length is 14 residues. From germline, CDR1 is MNHEY and CDR2 SVGAGI. Germline trimming cut 6 bases from V and 4 bases from J; bases unmatched to any gene: 6. CDR3 bases: TGTGCCAGCAGACACAGGGGGCCAGGAGAGACCCAGTACTTC. It is translated as CASRHRGPGETQYF.

The chain has TRBV6-1 and TRBJ1-1; the match to TRBD1 covers 8 bases. The CDR3 sequence is 17 residues long. The germline V gene encodes CDR1 MNHNS and CDR2 SASEGT. V was clipped by 3 bases and J by 1 base; unmatched bases: 10. CDR3 loop: CASSDYGTGKTNTEAFF. The DNA for the CDR3 is TGTGCCAGCAGTGATTACGGGACAGGCAAAACGAACACTGAAGCTTTCTTT.

In its sample, this clone was seen once. CDR3: CASSLSSEKTQYF. In DNA, the CDR3 is TGTGCCAGCAGCTTAAGTTCGGAGAAGACCCAGTACTTC. V and J are TRBV7-3 and TRBJ2-5; no reliable D call. Germline V gene sequence: CDR1 SGHTA, CDR2 FQGTGA. The ends were cut back, 1 base at V and 6 bases at J, with 9 bases in the middle. This CDR3 contains 13 residues.

V gene TRBV5-5 combines with J gene TRBJ2-7; TRBD2 might be the D (6 bases). This CDR3 comprises 14 residues. Germline CDR1 is SGHKS and CDR2 is YYEKEE (reference sequence). V lost 5 bases, J lost 1 base, and 13 bases lay in between. The chain's CDR3 is CASSWGLNSYEQYF. As DNA, the CDR3 is TGTGCCAGCAGTTGGGGACTGAATTCCTACGAGCAGTACTTC.

This chain connects TRBV7-9 to TRBJ2-3, with TRBD2 identical over 11 bases. CDR3 size: 19 residues. The trim removed 5 bases at V and 0 bases at J, leaving 13 bases unmatched. Germline-derived CDR1 and CDR2 are SEHNR and FQNEAQ (reference sequence). This CDR3 is CASSLHGTSGIQSTDTQYF. The DNA of the CDR3 is TGTGCCAGCAGCCTGCACGGGACTAGCGGCATCCAAAGCACAGATACGCAGTATTTT.

The V and J genes are TRBV7-8 and TRBJ2-7, with 8 positions matching TRBD2. V shed 5 bases and J 1 base; nucleotides not matched to a gene: 4. The CDR3 consists of 14 residues. Germline CDR1 is SGHVS and CDR2 is FQNEAQ. Here the CDR3 reads CASSPSGGSYEQYF. The CDR3 DNA reads TGTGCCAGCAGCCCTTCGGGGGGGTCCTACGAGCAGTACTTC.

The chain is built from TRBV7-6 and TRBJ2-7; 13 bases match TRBD2. The junction had 11 bases not matched to a gene; V was cut back by 1 base and J by 2 bases. Germline V lookup: CDR1 SGHVS, CDR2 FNYEAQ. The CDR3 has 19 residues. The CDR3 is CASSLVSGTSGEITYEQYF. CDR3 bases: TGTGCCAGCAGCTTAGTTTCCGGGACTAGCGGGGAAATTACCTACGAGCAGTACTTC.

The rearrangement uses TRBV14 and TRBJ1-2; 8 positions match TRBD1. V dropped 0 bases and J dropped 1; count of bases not matched to a gene: 10. The CDR3 runs to 18 residues. In germline, CDR1 is SGHDN, CDR2 FVKESK. CDR3 amino acids: CASSQDLGQGMSNYGYTF. The CDR3 DNA reads as TGTGCCAGCAGCCAAGATCTCGGACAGGGAATGAGTAACTATGGCTACACCTTC.

The J gene is TRBJ2-5, the V gene TRBV28; 13 bases line up with TRBD2. The germline V gene encodes CDR1 MDHEN and CDR2 SYDVKM. The junction had 7 bases not matched to a gene; V was cut back by 5 bases and J by 4 bases. The CDR3 length is 16 residues. CDR3: CASSPGLAGVAETQYF. CDR3 DNA: TGTGCCAGCAGTCCAGGACTAGCGGGAGTGGCAGAGACCCAGTACTTC.